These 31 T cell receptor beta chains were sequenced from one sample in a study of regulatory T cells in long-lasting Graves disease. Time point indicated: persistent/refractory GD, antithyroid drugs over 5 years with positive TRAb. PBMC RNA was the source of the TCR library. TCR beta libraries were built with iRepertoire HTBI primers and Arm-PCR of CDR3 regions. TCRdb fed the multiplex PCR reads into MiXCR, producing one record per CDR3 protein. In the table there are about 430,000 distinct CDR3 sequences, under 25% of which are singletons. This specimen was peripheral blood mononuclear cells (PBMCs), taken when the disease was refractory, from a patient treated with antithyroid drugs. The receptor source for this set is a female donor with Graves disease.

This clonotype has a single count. CDR3 sequence: CASSQPYSQNEQYF. DNA of the CDR3: TGCGCCAGCAGCCAGCCTTATTCTCAGAACGAGCAGTACTTC. This rearrangement joins TRBV5-1 to TRBJ2-7, with D unresolved. CDR1 is SGHRS and CDR2 is YFSETQ in the germline V gene. The CDR3 has 14 amino acids. V lost 4 bases and J 5 bases, leaving 16 bases between the germline ends.

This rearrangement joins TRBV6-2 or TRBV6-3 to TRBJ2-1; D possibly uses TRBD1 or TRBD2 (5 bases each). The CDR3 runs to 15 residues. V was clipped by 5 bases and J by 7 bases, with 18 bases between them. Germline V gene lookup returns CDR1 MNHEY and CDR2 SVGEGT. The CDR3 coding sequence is TGTGCCAGCAGTAATGCTAGGCCGAGGGGAAATGAGCAGTTCTTC. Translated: CASSNARPRGNEQFF.

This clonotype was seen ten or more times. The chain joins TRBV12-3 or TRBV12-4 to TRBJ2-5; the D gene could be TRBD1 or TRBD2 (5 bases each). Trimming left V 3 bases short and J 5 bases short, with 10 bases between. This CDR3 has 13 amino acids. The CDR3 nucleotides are TGTGCCAGCAGTTTCGGGACCTTGGAGACCCAGTACTTC. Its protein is CASSFGTLETQYF.

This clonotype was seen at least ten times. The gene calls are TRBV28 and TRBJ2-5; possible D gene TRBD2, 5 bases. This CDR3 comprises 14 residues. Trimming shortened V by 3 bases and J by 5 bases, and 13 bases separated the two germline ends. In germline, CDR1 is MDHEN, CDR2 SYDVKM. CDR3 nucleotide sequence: TGTGCCAGCAGTTTGTTCACCCGCGGGGAGACCCAGTACTTC. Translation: CASSLFTRGETQYF.

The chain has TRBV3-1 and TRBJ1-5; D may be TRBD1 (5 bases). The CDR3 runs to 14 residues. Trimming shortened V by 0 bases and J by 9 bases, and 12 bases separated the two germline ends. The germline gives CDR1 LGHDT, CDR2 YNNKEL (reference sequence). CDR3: CASSQEGLGGPQHF. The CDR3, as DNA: TGTGCCAGCAGCCAAGAAGGGCTCGGGGGGCCCCAGCATTTT.

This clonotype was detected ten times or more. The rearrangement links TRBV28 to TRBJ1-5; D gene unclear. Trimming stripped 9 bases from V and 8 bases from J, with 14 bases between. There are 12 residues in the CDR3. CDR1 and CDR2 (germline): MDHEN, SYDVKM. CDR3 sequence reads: CASKDPVEPQHF. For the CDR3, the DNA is TGTGCCAGTAAAGACCCAGTGGAGCCCCAGCATTTT.

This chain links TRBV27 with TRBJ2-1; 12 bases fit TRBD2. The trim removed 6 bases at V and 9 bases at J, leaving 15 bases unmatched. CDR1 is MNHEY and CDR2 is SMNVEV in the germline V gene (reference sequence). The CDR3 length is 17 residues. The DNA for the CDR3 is TGTGCCAGCAGACTTATTGCTAGCGGGAGGGCTTCTGTTGAGCAGTTCTTC. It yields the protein CASRLIASGRASVEQFF.

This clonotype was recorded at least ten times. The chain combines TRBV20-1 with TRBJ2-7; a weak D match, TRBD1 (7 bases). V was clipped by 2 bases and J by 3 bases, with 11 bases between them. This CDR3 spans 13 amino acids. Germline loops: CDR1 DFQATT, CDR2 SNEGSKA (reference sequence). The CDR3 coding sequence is TGCAGTGCTAGAAGGCGGGACAGCTACGAGCAGTACTTC. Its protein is CSARRRDSYEQYF.

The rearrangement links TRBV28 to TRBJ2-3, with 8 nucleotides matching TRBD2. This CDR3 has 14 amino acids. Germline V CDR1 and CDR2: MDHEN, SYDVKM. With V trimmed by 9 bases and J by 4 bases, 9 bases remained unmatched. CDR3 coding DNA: TGTGCCAGTCTCAGCGGGAGAGGTTCAGATACGCAGTATTTT. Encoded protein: CASLSGRGSDTQYF.

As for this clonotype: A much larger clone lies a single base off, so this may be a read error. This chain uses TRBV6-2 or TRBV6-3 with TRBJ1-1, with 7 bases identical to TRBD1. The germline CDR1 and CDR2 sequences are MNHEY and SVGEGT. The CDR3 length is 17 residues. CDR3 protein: CAGSGLIWTGMNTEAFF. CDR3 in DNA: TGTGCCGGCAGTGGTCTAATATGGACAGGCATGAACACTGAAGCTTTCTTT.

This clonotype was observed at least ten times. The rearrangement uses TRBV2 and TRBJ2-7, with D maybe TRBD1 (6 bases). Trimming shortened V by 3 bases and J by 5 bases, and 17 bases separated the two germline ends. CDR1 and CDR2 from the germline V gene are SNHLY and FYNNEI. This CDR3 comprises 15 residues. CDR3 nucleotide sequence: TGTGCCAGCAGTGAGATCTGGGGGCAGAAAAACGAGCAGTACTTC. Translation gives CASSEIWGQKNEQYF.

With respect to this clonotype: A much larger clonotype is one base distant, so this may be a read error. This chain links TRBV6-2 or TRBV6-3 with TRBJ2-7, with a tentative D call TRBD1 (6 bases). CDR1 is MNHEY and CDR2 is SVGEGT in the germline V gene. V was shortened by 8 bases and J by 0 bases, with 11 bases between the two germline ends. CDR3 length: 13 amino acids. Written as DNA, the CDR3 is TGTGCCAGCGGTGTGGGGGCCTCCTACGAGCAGTACTTC. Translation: CASGVGASYEQYF.

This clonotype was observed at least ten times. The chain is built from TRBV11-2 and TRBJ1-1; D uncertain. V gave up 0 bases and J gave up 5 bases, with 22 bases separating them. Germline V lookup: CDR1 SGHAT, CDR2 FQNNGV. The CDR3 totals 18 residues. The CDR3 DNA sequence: TGTGCCAGCAGCTTAGATAGCCCATCTGGGGTGGTTTGGACTGAAGCTTTCTTT. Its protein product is CASSLDSPSGVVWTEAFF. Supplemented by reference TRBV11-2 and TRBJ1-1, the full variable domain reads EAGVAQSPRYKIIEKRQSVAFWCNPISGHATLYWYQQILGQGPKLLIQFQNNGVVDDSQLPKDRFSAERLKGVDSTLKIQPAKLEDSAVYLCASSLDSPSGVVWTEAFFGQGTRLTVV.

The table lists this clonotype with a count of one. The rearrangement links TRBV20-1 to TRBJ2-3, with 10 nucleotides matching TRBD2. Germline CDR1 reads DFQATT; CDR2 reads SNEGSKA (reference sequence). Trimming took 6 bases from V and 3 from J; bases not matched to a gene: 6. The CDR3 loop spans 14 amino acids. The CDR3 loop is CSALAGVNTDTQYF. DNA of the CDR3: TGCAGTGCCCTAGCGGGAGTTAATACAGATACGCAGTATTTT.

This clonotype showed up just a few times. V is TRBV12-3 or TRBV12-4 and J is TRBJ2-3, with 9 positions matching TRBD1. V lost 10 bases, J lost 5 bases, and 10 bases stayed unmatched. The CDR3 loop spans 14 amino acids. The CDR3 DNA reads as TGTGCCACCAAATGGACAGGGGTAATAGATACGCAGTATTTT. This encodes CATKWTGVIDTQYF.

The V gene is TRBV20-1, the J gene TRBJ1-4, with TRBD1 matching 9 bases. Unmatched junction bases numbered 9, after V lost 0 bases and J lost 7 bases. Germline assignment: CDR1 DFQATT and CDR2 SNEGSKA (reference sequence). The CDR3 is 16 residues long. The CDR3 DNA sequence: TGCAGTGCTAGAGAGGGACAGGGTTTTATTCCTGAAAAACTGTTTTTT. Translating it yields CSAREGQGFIPEKLFF.

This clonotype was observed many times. CDR3 nucleotides: TGTGCCAGCAGTCCCTCCCGGGAGGGGGGGGAGCAGTACTTC. Protein sequence: CASSPSREGGEQYF. V gene TRBV28 combines with J gene TRBJ2-7; TRBD2 agrees at 8 bases. Germline V gives CDR1 MDHEN, CDR2 SYDVKM. This CDR3 is built from 14 residues. The J segment lost 7 bases and the V segment lost 5 bases, leaving 10 bases of the junction unmatched.

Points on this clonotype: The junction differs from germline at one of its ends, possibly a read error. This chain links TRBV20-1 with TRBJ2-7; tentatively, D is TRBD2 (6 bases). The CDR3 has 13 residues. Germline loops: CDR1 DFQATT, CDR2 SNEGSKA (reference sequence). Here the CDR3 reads CSARVGLRDEQYF. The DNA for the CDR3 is TGCAGTGCCAGAGTGGGACTCCGGGACGAGCAGTACTTC.

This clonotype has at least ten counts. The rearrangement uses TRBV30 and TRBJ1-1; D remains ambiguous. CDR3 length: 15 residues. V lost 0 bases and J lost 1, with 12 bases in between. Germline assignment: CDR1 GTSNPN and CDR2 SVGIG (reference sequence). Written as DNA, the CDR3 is TGTGCCTGGAGTGTTTTGATGGGCAGGAACACTGAAGCTTTCTTT. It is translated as CAWSVLMGRNTEAFF.

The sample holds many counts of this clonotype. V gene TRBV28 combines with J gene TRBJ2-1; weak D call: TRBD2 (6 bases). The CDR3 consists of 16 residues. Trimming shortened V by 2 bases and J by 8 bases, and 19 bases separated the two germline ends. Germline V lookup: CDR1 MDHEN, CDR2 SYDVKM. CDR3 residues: CASSLPGTRAVDEQFF. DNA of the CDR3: TGTGCCAGCAGTTTACCCGGGACTCGGGCCGTGGATGAGCAGTTCTTC.

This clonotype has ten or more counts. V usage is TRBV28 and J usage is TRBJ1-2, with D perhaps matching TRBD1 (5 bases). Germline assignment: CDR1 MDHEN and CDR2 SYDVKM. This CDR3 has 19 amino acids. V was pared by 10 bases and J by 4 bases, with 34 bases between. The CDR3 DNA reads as TGTGCCACCAGAAACTATAGAAAGGACACCACAACATATCCCTATGGCTACACCTTC. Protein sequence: CATRNYRKDTTTYPYGYTF.

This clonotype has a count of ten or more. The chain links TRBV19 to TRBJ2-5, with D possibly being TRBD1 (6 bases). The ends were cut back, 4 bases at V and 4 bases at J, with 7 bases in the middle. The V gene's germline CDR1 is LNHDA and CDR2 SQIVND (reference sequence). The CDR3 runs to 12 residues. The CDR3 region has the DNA TGTGCCAGTAGTAGGGGGCGAGAGACCCAGTACTTC. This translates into CASSRGRETQYF.

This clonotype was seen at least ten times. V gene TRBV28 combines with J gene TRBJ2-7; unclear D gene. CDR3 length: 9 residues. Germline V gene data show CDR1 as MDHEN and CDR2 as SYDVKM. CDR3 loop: CADSYEQYF. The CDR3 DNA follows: TGTGCAGATTCCTACGAGCAGTACTTC.

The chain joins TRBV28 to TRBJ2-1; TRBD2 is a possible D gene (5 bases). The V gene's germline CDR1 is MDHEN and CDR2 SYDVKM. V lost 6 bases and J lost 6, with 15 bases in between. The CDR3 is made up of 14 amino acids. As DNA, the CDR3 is TGTGCCAGCAGCCCGGACGACTATTTCAATGAGCAGTTCTTC. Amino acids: CASSPDDYFNEQFF.

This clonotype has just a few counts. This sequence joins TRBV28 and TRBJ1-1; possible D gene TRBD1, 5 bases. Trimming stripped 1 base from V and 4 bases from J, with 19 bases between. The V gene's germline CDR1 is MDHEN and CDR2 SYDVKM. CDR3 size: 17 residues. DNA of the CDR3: TGTGCCAGCAGTTTATACTCGGGGACCCCCGTATCCACTGAAGCTTTCTTT. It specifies CASSLYSGTPVSTEAFF. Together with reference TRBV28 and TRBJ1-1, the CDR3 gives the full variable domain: DVKVTQSSRYLVKRTGEKVFLECVQDMDHENMFWYRQDPGLGLRLIYFSYDVKMKEKGDIPEGYSVSREKKERFSLILESASTNQTSMYLCASSLYSGTPVSTEAFFGQGTRLTVV.

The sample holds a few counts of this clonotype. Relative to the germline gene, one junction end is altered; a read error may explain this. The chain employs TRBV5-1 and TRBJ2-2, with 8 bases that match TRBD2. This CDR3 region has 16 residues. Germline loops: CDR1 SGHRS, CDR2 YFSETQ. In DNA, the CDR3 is TGCGCCAGCACCTTGGCCCTAGCGGGGAACACCGGGGAGCTGTTTTTT. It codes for CASTLALAGNTGELFF.

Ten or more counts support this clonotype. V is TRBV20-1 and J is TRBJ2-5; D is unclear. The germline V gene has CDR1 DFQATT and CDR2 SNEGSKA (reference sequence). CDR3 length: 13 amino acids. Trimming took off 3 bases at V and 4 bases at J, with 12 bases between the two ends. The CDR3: CSASPKGLETQYF. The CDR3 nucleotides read TGCAGTGCTAGCCCTAAGGGTCTAGAGACCCAGTACTTC.

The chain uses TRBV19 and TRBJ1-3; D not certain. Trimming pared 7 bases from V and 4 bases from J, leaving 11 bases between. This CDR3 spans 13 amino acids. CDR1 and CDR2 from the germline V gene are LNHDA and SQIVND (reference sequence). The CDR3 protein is CASTRTLGNTIYF. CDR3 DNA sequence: TGTGCCAGTACCAGGACCTTGGGAAACACCATATATTTT.

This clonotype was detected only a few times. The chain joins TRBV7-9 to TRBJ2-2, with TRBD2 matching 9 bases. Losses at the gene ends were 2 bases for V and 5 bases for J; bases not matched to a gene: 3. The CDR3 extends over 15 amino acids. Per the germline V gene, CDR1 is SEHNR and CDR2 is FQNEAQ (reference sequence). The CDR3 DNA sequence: TGTGCCAGCAGCTTAACAGCGGGAGGTACCGGGGAGCTGTTTTTT. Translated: CASSLTAGGTGELFF. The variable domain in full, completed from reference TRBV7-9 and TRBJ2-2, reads DTGVSQNPRHKITKRGQNVTFRCDPISEHNRLYWYRQTLGQGPEFLTYFQNEAQLEKSRLLSDRFSAERPKGSFSTLEIQRTEQGDSAMYLCASSLTAGGTGELFFGEGSRLTVL.

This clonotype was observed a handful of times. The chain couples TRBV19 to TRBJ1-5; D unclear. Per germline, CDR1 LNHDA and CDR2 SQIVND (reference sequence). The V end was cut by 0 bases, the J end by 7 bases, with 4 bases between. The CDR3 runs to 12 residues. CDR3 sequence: CASSIEGQPQHF. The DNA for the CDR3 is TGTGCCAGTAGTATAGAAGGGCAGCCCCAGCATTTT.

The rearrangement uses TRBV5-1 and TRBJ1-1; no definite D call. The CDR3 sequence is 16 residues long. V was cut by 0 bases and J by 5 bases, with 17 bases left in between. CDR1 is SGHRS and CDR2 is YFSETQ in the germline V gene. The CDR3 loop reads CASSLAGSGGWTEAFF. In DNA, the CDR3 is TGCGCCAGCAGCTTGGCCGGCTCGGGCGGATGGACTGAAGCTTTCTTT. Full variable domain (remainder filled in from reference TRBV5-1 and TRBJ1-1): KAGVTQTPRYLIKTRGQQVTLSCSPISGHRSVSWYQQTPGQGLQFLFEYFSETQRNKGNFPGRFSGRQFSNSRSEMNVSTLELGDSALYLCASSLAGSGGWTEAFFGQGTRLTVV.